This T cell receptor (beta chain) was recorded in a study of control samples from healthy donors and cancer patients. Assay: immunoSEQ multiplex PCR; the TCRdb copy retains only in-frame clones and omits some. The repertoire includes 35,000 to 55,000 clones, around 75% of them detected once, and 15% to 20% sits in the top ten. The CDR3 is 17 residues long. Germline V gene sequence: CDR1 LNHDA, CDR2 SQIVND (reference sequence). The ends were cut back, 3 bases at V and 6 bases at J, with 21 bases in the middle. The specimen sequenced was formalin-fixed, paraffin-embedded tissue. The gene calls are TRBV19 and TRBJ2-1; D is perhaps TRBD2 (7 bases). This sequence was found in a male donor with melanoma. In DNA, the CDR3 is TGTGCCAGTAGTATTCCGAAAGGGGGGAGGGCCGTCAATGAGCAGTTCTTC. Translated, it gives CASSIPKGGRAVNEQFF.